One sample yielded the 11 T cell receptor beta chains listed below, sequenced in a study of T cell responses to AZD1222 COVID-19 vaccine. Generated by immunoSEQ multiplex PCR, the TCRdb table keeps only in-frame clones and is missing some. The sample consists of 110,000 to 150,000 clones, roughly 90% of them appearing once. The source material was peripheral blood, sampled on day 0 of AZD1222 vaccination. The receptors come from an adult in good health.

The chain employs TRBV9 and TRBJ2-1; TRBD2 might be the D (6 bases). The V end lost 4 bases, the J end lost 8 bases, and 22 bases lay between the germline ends. The CDR3 loop spans 16 amino acids. Germline V gene sequence: CDR1 SGDLS, CDR2 YYNGEE. CDR3 nucleotide sequence: TGTGCCAGCAGCTTTCGGGACTTAGGGTATCCTTATGAGCAGTTCTTC. Its translation is CASSFRDLGYPYEQFF.

V usage is TRBV5-6 and J usage is TRBJ2-7; the match to TRBD1 covers 10 bases. In germline, CDR1 is SGHDT, CDR2 YYEEEE. The CDR3 has 15 residues. V shed 3 bases and J 4 bases; nucleotides not matched to a gene: 7. As DNA, the CDR3 is TGTGCCAGCAGCTCGCTAGGGACAGGGGCGTACGAGCAGTACTTC. It encodes CASSSLGTGAYEQYF.

The chain carries TRBV28 and TRBJ2-7; D call uncertain. From germline, CDR1 is MDHEN and CDR2 SYDVKM. The germline V and J ends were trimmed by 7 bases and 5 bases, with 6 bases remaining between them. The CDR3 is 10 amino acids. The CDR3 region has the DNA TGTGCCAGCAAGGATAACGAGCAGTACTTC. This codes for CASKDNEQYF.

This chain's CDR3 is CASSLVGQVGSPLHF. Here the CDR3 DNA reads TGTGCCAGCAGCTTAGTTGGGCAGGTCGGGTCACCCCTCCACTTT. The chain uses TRBV7-2 and TRBJ1-6, with D unclear. CDR1 is SGHTA, CDR2 FQGNSA, per germline. V was shortened by 1 base and J by 10 bases, with 14 bases between the two germline ends. The CDR3 runs to 15 residues.

V is TRBV18 and J is TRBJ2-3, with D tentatively TRBD2 (6 bases). With 5 bases removed from V and 4 bases from J, the gap between germline ends came to 13 bases. This CDR3 has 14 amino acids. CDR1 is KGHSH, CDR2 LQKENI, per germline. CDR3 loop: CASSSAGLADTQYF. CDR3 coding DNA: TGTGCCAGCTCATCGGCGGGACTCGCAGATACGCAGTATTTT.

V is TRBV6-5 and J is TRBJ2-3; 13 nucleotides agree with TRBD2. The ends lost 4 bases at V and 8 bases at J; junction bases unmatched: 3. The CDR3 totals 14 residues. Germline V gives CDR1 MNHEY, CDR2 SVGAGI. The CDR3: CASSSGLAGVTQYF. The CDR3 nucleotides are TGTGCCAGCAGTTCCGGACTAGCGGGAGTTACGCAGTATTTT.

The chain carries TRBV11-3 and TRBJ1-1; D gene uncertain. CDR1 and CDR2 (germline): SGHNT, YENEEA. V lost 5 bases, J lost 2 bases, and 12 bases lay in between. This CDR3 spans 14 amino acids. The CDR3 region has the DNA TGTGCCAGCAGCAAAACAAGACACAACACTGAAGCTTTCTTT. It codes for CASSKTRHNTEAFF.

This chain links TRBV10-3 with TRBJ1-1; a weak D match, TRBD1 (5 bases). V lost 2 bases and J lost 1, with 8 bases in between. This CDR3 region has 14 residues. CDR1 ENHRY and CDR2 SYGVKD come from the germline V gene. The CDR3 region is CAISEGGSNTEAFF. The CDR3 DNA follows: TGTGCCATCAGTGAGGGGGGATCGAACACTGAAGCTTTCTTT.

CDR3 DNA sequence: TGTGCCAGCAGCTTCGGACAGGGCCCCCAAGAAATCACTGAAGCTTTCTTT. It specifies CASSFGQGPQEITEAFF. The V and J genes are TRBV7-2 and TRBJ1-1; 8 bases line up with TRBD1. CDR1 and CDR2 from the germline V gene are SGHTA and FQGNSA. V lost 3 bases and J lost 4; bases outside the gene matches: 13. The CDR3 is made up of 17 amino acids.

The chain is built from TRBV5-6 and TRBJ1-1; D might be TRBD1 (6 bases). CDR3 length equals 17 residues. Germline V lookup: CDR1 SGHDT, CDR2 YYEEEE. V was pared by 0 bases and J by 1 base, with 16 bases between. The CDR3 region has the DNA TGTGCCAGCAGCTTGGCCGTGTCCCCGGACAGGAACACTGAAGCTTTCTTT. Its translation: CASSLAVSPDRNTEAFF.

The rearrangement joins TRBV3-1 (or the pseudogene TRBV3-2) to TRBJ2-5; D is undetermined. Per the germline V gene, CDR1 is LGHDT and CDR2 is YNNKEL (reference sequence). V was pared by 8 bases and J by 3 bases, with 4 bases between. The length of the CDR3 is 10 residues. DNA of the CDR3: TGTGCCAGCGGGGAAGAGACCCAGTACTTC. Protein sequence: CASGEETQYF.